This T cell receptor (beta chain) was sequenced for a study of PD-L1 blockade in urothelial cancer. The overall study: Prior exposure to chemotherapy in patients amounted to 0 to 3 regimens received. Treatment start was followed by blood analysis at 3 weeks (second dose) and again at 6 weeks. Blood yielded a median of approximately 150,000 T cells per sample.

Time point here: pretreatment peripheral blood. Between 1 and 8 samples, pretreatment and on-treatment, were given by each patient. The V segment lost 6 bases and the J segment 0 bases; nucleotides outside the gene matches: 2. CDR1 is MDHEN and CDR2 is SYDVKM in the germline V gene. This CDR3 has 14 residues. Repertoires were generated with immunoSEQ multiplex PCR, while TCRdb's copy carries only in-frame clones and drops some. This table has 45,000 to 65,000 clones, about 85% appearing once. The V and J genes are TRBV28 and TRBJ1-5; 7 bases line up with TRBD1. The sequence was collected from a man between 65 and 80 years old with urothelial cancer. Sequenced here: PBMCs, sampled around atezolizumab (anti-PD-L1) treatment. This CDR3 is CASRGTASNQPQHF. In DNA, the CDR3 is TGTGCCAGCAGAGGGACAGCTAGCAATCAGCCCCAGCATTTT.